This T cell receptor (beta chain) was obtained from a study of cytomegalovirus exposure and HLA in healthy donors. The CDR3 is 15 residues long. CDR1 and CDR2 from the germline V gene are PRHDT and FYEKMQ (reference sequence). V lost 3 bases and J lost 1, with 13 bases in between. This clone was seen only a few times. The PCR contained 60 Vbeta and 13 Jbeta primers. Some clones are missing from TCRdb's copy, which holds only in-frame ones; the method was immunoSEQ multiplex PCR. In the table there are 150,000 to 200,000 clones, over 60% of which are singletons. The chain employs TRBV13 and TRBJ2-7, with D possibly TRBD2 on 7 matching bases. The sequence came from a woman between 25 and 40 years old in good health and CMV-seronegative. The sequenced material came from PBMCs. CDR3 residues: CASSFGGGGSYEQYF. The CDR3, as DNA: TGTGCCAGCAGCTTTGGGGGCGGGGGATCCTACGAGCAGTACTTC.